This TCR beta chain was captured in a study of beta chain features in type 1 diabetes. About the research overall: Healthy donors and patients had similar age, gender and cell yields.

Stem cell-like memory, regulatory, central memory and naive CD4+ cells were sorted via CD45RO/CCR7/CD25/CD127/CD95/CD27. Study results and caveats: Significant though moderate, a shortening of TCRB CDR3s appeared in all four CD4+ subsets of Type 1 diabetes patients. Patients with type 1 diabetes showed fewer VDJ junction insertions and more deletions.

Germline V gives CDR1 SGHRS, CDR2 YFSETQ. The CDR3 consists of 16 residues. TCRB transcripts that were expressed got sequenced, as all of the isolated RNA had been reverse transcribed. TCRdb's copy holds only in-frame clones and misses some; the assay was immunoSEQ multiplex PCR. The sample holds tens of thousands of clones; 60% to 75% are singletons and the top ten take less than 2%. This clone was recorded once. Its antigen is undetermined. V usage is TRBV5-1 and J usage is TRBJ2-5; the match to TRBD1 covers 9 bases. The J call is doubtful: the DNA matches TRBJ2-7 better. The source of this sequence is a man aged 25-45 years with type 1 diabetes. Some clones in this sample may be carry-over from other donors' samples. The sequencing input was Tregs from blood. The CDR3 protein is CASSLFRDRGMYEQYF. The CDR3 region has the DNA TGCGCCAGCAGCTTGTTCCGAGACAGGGGGATGTACGAGCAGTACTTC.